This T cell receptor beta chain emerged from a study of graft-versus-host responses after intestinal transplantation. Germline V gene sequence: CDR1 SGDLS, CDR2 YYNGEE. The CDR3 is 15 residues long. V shed 0 bases, J shed 9 bases, and the junction held 9 bases outside the gene matches. Profiled with immunoSEQ multiplex PCR; TCRdb holds only in-frame clones, not every one. The sample comprises about 85,000 clones, about 91% of which are singletons, and 7.6% rests with the top ten. In regard to this clone: Its specificity is not known.

Sequences were derived from unstimulated CD8+ T cells sorted from spleen or lymph node cells, sampled before transplant. The V gene is TRBV9, the J gene TRBJ2-3; 8 bases map to TRBD1. This receptor was identified in a human donor who was the organ donor for an intestinal transplant. CDR3 sequence: CASSVEPGGLDTQYF. The CDR3, as DNA: TGTGCCAGCAGCGTAGAGCCAGGGGGCTTGGACACGCAGTATTTT.